These 6 T cell receptor beta chains share one sample of origin, sequenced in a study of CD8+ T cells in alopecia areata. RNA extraction and reverse transcription yielded cDNA as sequencing template. Only in-frame clones appear in the TCRdb table, and some are missing; sequencing was by immunoSEQ multiplex PCR. The sample consists of roughly 100,000 clones, more than 55% of them appearing once. This sample's treatment: oral pan-JAK inhibitor, 5-10 mg twice daily. This specimen consisted of CD8+ T cells sorted from blood, obtained at week 4, from a patient treated with tofacitinib. These receptors were taken from a human donor with alopecia areata.

The J gene is TRBJ2-5, the V gene TRBV6-6, with TRBD2 matching over 8 bases. Germline CDR1 MNHNY, CDR2 SVGAGI (reference sequence). CDR3 length: 15 residues. V dropped 6 bases and J dropped 2; count of bases not matched to a gene: 8. Here the CDR3 reads CASRPGLGDQETQYF. In nucleotides, the CDR3 is TGTGCCAGCAGACCGGGACTAGGGGATCAAGAGACCCAGTACTTC.

This clone was counted only a few times. The V call is TRBV7-2, the J call TRBJ1-1, with TRBD1 matching 7 bases. The length of the CDR3 is 15 residues. V shed 5 bases and J 6 bases; nucleotides not matched to a gene: 12. In germline, CDR1 is SGHTA, CDR2 FQGNSA. CDR3 residues: CASSTRQGGMSEAFF. The CDR3 DNA is TGTGCCAGCAGCACCCGACAGGGTGGAATGTCTGAAGCTTTCTTT. Full variable domain (outside the CDR3, taken from reference TRBV7-2 and TRBJ1-1): GAGVSQSPSNKVTEKGKDVELRCDPISGHTALYWYRQSLGQGLEFLIYFQGNSAPDKSGLPSDRFSAERTGGSVSTLTIQRTQQEDSAVYLCASSTRQGGMSEAFFGQGTRLTVV.

The V call is TRBV6-1, the J call TRBJ2-7; 13 positions match TRBD2. The CDR3 has 15 amino acids. Germline V gene sequence: CDR1 MNHNS, CDR2 SASEGT. Trimming cost V 2 bases and J 3 bases; bases outside gene matches: 1. CDR3 nucleotide sequence: TGTGCCAGCAGTGAATGGACTAGCGGGGGCTACGAGCAGTACTTC. This codes for CASSEWTSGGYEQYF.

This clone was counted only a few times. The gene calls are TRBV29-1 and TRBJ2-1; TRBD2 agrees at 9 bases. Per the germline V gene, CDR1 is SQVTM and CDR2 is ANQGSEA. Losses at the gene ends were 3 bases for V and 5 bases for J; bases not matched to a gene: 5. This CDR3 spans 14 amino acids. The CDR3 loop reads CSVEVAGVNNEQFF. The CDR3 coding sequence is TGCAGCGTTGAGGTAGCGGGGGTGAACAATGAGCAGTTCTTC.

The chain carries TRBV25-1 and TRBJ2-1; D perhaps matches TRBD1 (6 bases). The CDR3 totals 15 residues. V lost 4 bases and J 4 bases, leaving 14 bases between the germline ends. Germline values: CDR1 MGHDK, CDR2 SYGVNS. As DNA, the CDR3 is TGTGCCAGCAGTGTCGGGACACTGACTTACAATGAGCAGTTCTTC. Translating gives CASSVGTLTYNEQFF.

V is TRBV5-1 and J is TRBJ1-5; D uncertain. CDR1 is SGHRS, CDR2 YFSETQ, per germline. The V end was cut by 0 bases, the J end by 4 bases, with 11 bases between. The CDR3 runs to 15 residues. The CDR3 nucleotides read TGCGCCAGCAGCTTGGACCTGGGAAGGAATCAGCCCCAGCATTTT. As protein: CASSLDLGRNQPQHF.